Listed here are 26 T cell receptor beta chains from one sample, sequenced in a study of blood T cells in healthy people across ages. PCR was performed a second time for 7 to 11 cycles using a sample-barcoded 5' primer and a J-beta primer mix. TCRdb ran MiXCR on the 5' RACE reads and lists one entry per CDR3 protein. In the table there are 600,000 or so distinct CDR3 sequences, around half of which are singletons. What was sequenced was blood. The source of these receptors is an elderly man in good health.

This clonotype was detected only a few times. The genes are TRBV11-2 and TRBJ1-3; tentatively, D is TRBD1 (5 bases). Trimming stripped 5 bases from V and 6 bases from J, with 14 bases between. Germline V gives CDR1 SGHAT, CDR2 FQNNGV. This CDR3 has 14 residues. This CDR3 reads CASSGRTRTNTIYF. The DNA of the CDR3 is TGTGCCAGCAGCGGACGGACACGGACAAACACCATATATTTT.

The gene calls are TRBV6-2 or TRBV6-3 and TRBJ2-4; TRBD1 agrees at 8 bases. Judging by the DNA end, TRBJ2-7 fits better; the J call may be wrong. CDR3 length: 12 residues. Germline values: CDR1 MNHEY, CDR2 SVGEGT. In DNA, the CDR3 is TGTGCCAGCAGAGAGACAGGGGCCGAGCAGTACTTC. Translating it yields CASRETGAEQYF.

This clonotype was detected a few times. V is TRBV29-1 and J is TRBJ1-2; weak D call: TRBD1 (6 bases). V lost 7 bases and J lost 6, with 18 bases in between. The CDR3 length is 13 residues. CDR1 and CDR2 (germline): SQVTM, ANQGSEA. The CDR3 region has the DNA TGCAGCGCCCGTCCCGGACAGAGTGATGGCTACACCTTC. It specifies CSARPGQSDGYTF. Using reference TRBV29-1 and TRBJ1-2 for the parts outside the CDR3, the full variable domain is SAVISQKPSRDICQRGTSLTIQCQVDSQVTMMFWYRQQPGQSLTLIATANQGSEATYESGFVIDKFPISRPNLTFSTLTVSNMSPEDSSIYLCSARPGQSDGYTFGSGTRLTVV.

The J gene is TRBJ1-1, the V gene TRBV20-1; TRBD1 is a possible D gene (5 bases). Germline V gene sequence: CDR1 DFQATT, CDR2 SNEGSKA (reference sequence). The CDR3 runs 15 residues. The germline V and J ends were trimmed by 0 bases and 1 base, with 12 bases remaining between them. This CDR3 reads CSARDQGPANTEAFF. The DNA for the CDR3 is TGCAGTGCTAGAGATCAGGGACCGGCGAACACTGAAGCTTTCTTT.

This clonotype came up many times. The rearrangement joins TRBV12-3 or TRBV12-4 to TRBJ2-3, with 13 bases lining up with TRBD2. This CDR3 contains 16 residues. Germline trimming cut 6 bases from V and 4 bases from J; bases unmatched to any gene: 7. Here the CDR3 reads CASRRPLAGGPDTQYF. The CDR3 bases are TGTGCCAGCAGGCGTCCACTAGCGGGGGGGCCAGATACGCAGTATTTT.

The chain combines TRBV4-1 with TRBJ2-3, with TRBD1 matching over 8 bases. The ends lost 3 bases at V and 3 bases at J; junction bases unmatched: 11. Germline V gene data show CDR1 as MGHRA and CDR2 as YSYEKL. This CDR3 comprises 17 residues. CDR3 in amino acids: CASSQGSTGEATDTQYF. In DNA, the CDR3 is TGCGCCAGCAGCCAGGGATCGACAGGGGAAGCGACAGATACGCAGTATTTT.

The genes are TRBV29-1 and TRBJ2-1; tentatively, D is TRBD2 (6 bases). Germline V lookup: CDR1 SQVTM, CDR2 ANQGSEA. The CDR3 extends over 15 amino acids. V shed 0 bases and J shed 5 bases, with 14 bases lying between them. The CDR3 spells CSVEDPFRRDNEQFF. CDR3 nucleotide sequence: TGCAGCGTTGAAGATCCATTCAGGAGGGACAATGAGCAGTTCTTC.

This clonotype appeared a single time. This sequence joins TRBV3-1 and TRBJ2-5; 11 bases agree with TRBD1. The CDR3 has 16 residues. Unmatched junction bases numbered 6, after V lost 0 bases and J lost 6 bases. Germline CDR1 is LGHDT and CDR2 is YNNKEL (reference sequence). CDR3 in amino acids: CASSQDTGTGGKTQYF. The CDR3 nucleotides are TGTGCCAGCAGCCAAGATACCGGGACAGGGGGGAAGACCCAGTACTTC.

The chain joins TRBV7-6 to TRBJ2-7; a weak D match, TRBD2 (6 bases). This CDR3 spans 13 amino acids. V dropped 5 bases and J dropped 7 bases, with 15 bases sitting between them. Germline-derived CDR1 and CDR2 are SGHVS and FNYEAQ. CDR3 amino acids: CASSMLVGSEQYF. For the CDR3, the DNA is TGTGCCAGCAGCATGCTCGTCGGGAGTGAGCAGTACTTC.

The chain has TRBV29-1 and TRBJ2-3, with 11 bases lining up with TRBD2. The trim removed 3 bases at V and 3 bases at J, leaving 8 bases unmatched. CDR3 length: 16 amino acids. Per the germline V gene, CDR1 is SQVTM and CDR2 is ANQGSEA. CDR3 residues: CSVEQGTSGSTDTQYF. CDR3 in DNA: TGCAGCGTTGAGCAGGGAACTAGCGGGAGTACAGATACGCAGTATTTT.

This clonotype has just one count. The chain uses TRBV7-2 and TRBJ1-2; 7 nucleotides line up with TRBD1. Per germline, CDR1 SGHTA and CDR2 FQGNSA. This CDR3 has 17 amino acids. J was trimmed by 2 bases and V by 2 bases; bases with no gene match: 11. CDR3 loop: CASSLWDSVVLNYGYTF. The CDR3 bases are TGTGCCAGCAGCTTATGGGACAGTGTAGTATTGAACTATGGCTACACCTTC.

There are a few counts of this clonotype. The J gene is TRBJ2-7, the V gene TRBV29-1, with 12 bases lining up with TRBD2. CDR3 length: 13 amino acids. V lost 6 bases, J lost 3 bases, and 3 bases stayed unmatched. CDR1 SQVTM and CDR2 ANQGSEA come from the germline V gene. The CDR3 here is CSVGLAGRYEQYF. CDR3 in DNA: TGCAGCGTCGGACTAGCGGGACGCTACGAGCAGTACTTC.

The CDR3, as DNA: TGTGCCAGCAGTTACGAATCCGTCGGGGTGTCGGATACGCAGTATTTT. This codes for CASSYESVGVSDTQYF. The chain joins TRBV6-6 to TRBJ2-3, with a tentative D call TRBD2 (5 bases). Trimming removed 2 bases from V and 6 bases from J, with 18 bases in between. CDR1 and CDR2 (germline): MNHNY, SVGAGI (reference sequence). The CDR3 loop spans 16 amino acids.

This clonotype was detected only a few times. V gene TRBV13 combines with J gene TRBJ2-3; 9 positions agree with TRBD1. After removal of 5 bases from V and 2 bases from J, the junction contained 8 bases not matched to a gene. This CDR3 contains 16 residues. Germline V gene data show CDR1 as PRHDT and CDR2 as FYEKMQ (reference sequence). The CDR3 nucleotides are TGTGCCAGCAGCCCTAACCGGGACAGGGCCACAGATACGCAGTATTTT. It codes for CASSPNRDRATDTQYF. The full variable domain, its missing parts supplied by reference TRBV13 and TRBJ2-3, is AAGVIQSPRHLIKEKRETATLKCYPIPRHDTVYWYQQGPGQDPQFLISFYEKMQSDKGSIPDRFSAQQFSDYHSELNMSSLELGDSALYFCASSPNRDRATDTQYFGPGTRLTVL.

The chain links TRBV7-2 to TRBJ2-1; D uncertain. The CDR3 sequence is 16 residues long. Germline loops: CDR1 SGHTA, CDR2 FQGNSA. The ends were cut back, 1 base at V and 0 bases at J, with 10 bases in the middle. The CDR3 here is CASSLDPLSSYNEQFF. CDR3 nucleotide sequence: TGTGCCAGCAGCTTAGATCCGTTGAGCTCCTACAATGAGCAGTTCTTC.

This CDR3 is CASSWDGISSPLHF. The CDR3 nucleotides read TGTGCCAGCAGCTGGGACGGAATAAGTTCACCCCTCCACTTT. The V call is TRBV7-2, the J call TRBJ1-6, with a tentative D call TRBD1 (5 bases). The V gene lost 4 bases and the J gene lost 9 bases, with 13 bases spanning the gap. CDR1 and CDR2 (germline): SGHTA, FQGNSA. This CDR3 spans 14 amino acids.

This clonotype was seen a single time. A much more abundant neighbour one base away suggests this may be a read error. The chain joins TRBV6-6 to TRBJ1-1, with D tentatively TRBD1 (6 bases). The ends were cut back, 7 bases at V and 3 bases at J, with 15 bases in the middle. The CDR3 has 14 amino acids. CDR1 and CDR2 (germline): MNHNY, SVGAGI (reference sequence). The CDR3 spells CASTKGGVDTEAFF. For the CDR3, the DNA is TGTGCCAGCACCAAAGGGGGTGTGGACACTGAAGCTTTCTTT.

V and J are TRBV4-3 and TRBJ2-3; D is ambiguous. CDR1 LGHNA and CDR2 YSLEER come from the germline V gene. The CDR3 is made up of 14 amino acids. The germline V and J ends were trimmed by 0 bases and 11 bases, with 15 bases remaining between them. The CDR3 region has the DNA TGCGCCAGCAGCCAAGAGAGAAATTCCCTTGGGCAGTATTTT. Protein sequence: CASSQERNSLGQYF.

The table lists this clonotype with a count of one. V gene TRBV19 combines with J gene TRBJ1-5; no definite D call. Germline V gene lookup returns CDR1 LNHDA and CDR2 SQIVND (reference sequence). The CDR3 runs to 16 residues. The germline V and J ends were trimmed by 7 bases and 6 bases, with 22 bases remaining between them. The CDR3 protein is CASTRKGGEDGQPQHF. CDR3 nucleotides: TGTGCCAGTACGAGAAAGGGAGGAGAGGACGGTCAGCCCCAGCATTTT.

This clonotype showed up just a few times. The chain couples TRBV3-1 to TRBJ2-3; no clear D. The CDR3 covers 16 residues. Germline-derived CDR1 and CDR2 are LGHDT and YNNKEL (reference sequence). Trimming took 0 bases from V and 4 from J, leaving 14 bases between them. The CDR3 loop is CASSQDQNGYPDTQYF. The CDR3 DNA follows: TGTGCCAGCAGCCAAGATCAGAACGGGTACCCAGATACGCAGTATTTT.

The chain carries TRBV6-5 and TRBJ2-7; D may correspond to TRBD1 or TRBD2 (5 bases each). CDR1 is MNHEY and CDR2 is SVGAGI in the germline V gene. V lost 2 bases and J lost 4, with 9 bases in between. This CDR3 has 13 amino acids. The CDR3 DNA reads as TGTGCCAGCAGTTACATGGGACGGTACGAGCAGTACTTC. The encoded protein is CASSYMGRYEQYF.

This chain joins TRBV7-3 and TRBJ2-4; D remains unclear. TRBJ2-7 explains the end of the DNA better; the J call may be wrong. Germline CDR1 and CDR2: SGHTA and FQGTGA. The CDR3 consists of 15 residues. CDR3: CASSEGAERSYEQYF. Written as DNA, the CDR3 is TGTGCCAGCAGCGAAGGCGCAGAGAGGAGCTACGAGCAGTACTTC.

This clonotype occurred once. The gene calls are TRBV20-1 and TRBJ2-7; 8 bases fit TRBD2. Germline CDR1 is DFQATT and CDR2 is SNEGSKA (reference sequence). The CDR3 is 17 residues long. V lost 1 base to trimming and J lost 1 base; unmatched junction nucleotides: 12. The CDR3 here is CSARVERTSRTSYEQYF. As DNA, the CDR3 is TGCAGTGCTAGAGTCGAACGGACTAGCAGGACTTCCTACGAGCAGTACTTC.

The sample holds a few counts of this clonotype. This chain joins TRBV7-9 and TRBJ2-5; 7 bases align to TRBD2. V was pared by 5 bases and J by 2 bases, with 2 bases of the junction left unmatched. Per the germline V gene, CDR1 is SEHNR and CDR2 is FQNEAQ (reference sequence). The CDR3 covers 13 residues. This CDR3 is CASSGTNQETQYF. CDR3 coding DNA: TGTGCCAGCAGCGGGACTAATCAAGAGACCCAGTACTTC.

The genes are TRBV4-1 and TRBJ2-1; 10 bases line up with TRBD2. Per the germline V gene, CDR1 is MGHRA and CDR2 is YSYEKL. The V and J ends lost 2 bases and 0 bases, in that order; junction bases with no gene match: 7. This CDR3 contains 18 residues. The CDR3 protein is CASSQSTSGSSSYNEQFF. The CDR3 DNA reads as TGCGCCAGCAGCCAATCGACTAGCGGGTCGAGCTCCTACAATGAGCAGTTCTTC.

This clonotype was observed at least ten times. The chain is built from TRBV6-1 and TRBJ2-3; TRBD1 agrees at 7 bases. Per the germline V gene, CDR1 is MNHNS and CDR2 is SASEGT. V gave up 5 bases and J gave up 0 bases; unmatched junction bases: 11. The CDR3 covers 17 residues. The CDR3 DNA reads as TGTGCCAGCAGTCAACTGGGACAGTTACTTAGCACAGATACGCAGTATTTT. This sequence encodes CASSQLGQLLSTDTQYF.